This T cell receptor beta chain derives from a study of shared clonotypes between healthy human individuals. The table lists this clone with a count of one. The germline gives CDR1 GTSNPN, CDR2 SVGIG (reference sequence). V shed 0 bases and J shed 1 base, with 13 bases lying between them. The CDR3 runs 16 residues. Replicate PCRs for sorted subsets used roughly 200 ng DNA; this equaled 25,000 to 35,000 T cell genomes. Repertoires were generated with immunoSEQ multiplex PCR, while TCRdb's copy carries only in-frame clones and drops some. The sample holds some 2,400,000 clones; approximately 95% are singletons and the top ten take roughly 0.13%. Recent acute infections and vaccinations were absent in the healthy HIV-negative adult donors. A CD45RA+ naive subset and a CD45RA-negative memory subset were split from CD4+ cells.

The V gene is TRBV30, the J gene TRBJ2-1, with D maybe TRBD2 (6 bases). The sequenced sample was naive CD4+ T cells sorted from blood. As for subset: CD45RA+ positively selected. This TCR was recovered from a young man in good health. The CDR3 region has the DNA TGTGCCTGGAGTGTTGGGCTAGCGCTTTCCTACAATGAGCAGTTCTTC. Protein sequence: CAWSVGLALSYNEQFF.